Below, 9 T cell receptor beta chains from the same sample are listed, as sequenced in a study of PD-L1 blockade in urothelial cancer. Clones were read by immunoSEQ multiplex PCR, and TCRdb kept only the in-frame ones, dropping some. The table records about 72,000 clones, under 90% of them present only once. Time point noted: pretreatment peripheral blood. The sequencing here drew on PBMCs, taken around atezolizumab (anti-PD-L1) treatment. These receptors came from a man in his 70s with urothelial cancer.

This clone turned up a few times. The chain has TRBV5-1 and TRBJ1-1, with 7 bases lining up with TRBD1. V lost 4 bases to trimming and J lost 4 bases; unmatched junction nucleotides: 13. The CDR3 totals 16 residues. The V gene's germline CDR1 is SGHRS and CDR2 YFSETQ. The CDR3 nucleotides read TGCGCCAGCAGCCCCCAGGCAGGGTCAGGGGGCACTGAAGCTTTCTTT. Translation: CASSPQAGSGGTEAFF.

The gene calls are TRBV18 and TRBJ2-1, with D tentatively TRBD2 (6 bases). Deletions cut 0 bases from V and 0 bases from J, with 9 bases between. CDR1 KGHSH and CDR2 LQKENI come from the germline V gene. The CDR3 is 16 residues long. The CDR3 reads CASSPPGGISYNEQFF. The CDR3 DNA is TGTGCCAGCTCACCACCCGGCGGGATCTCCTACAATGAGCAGTTCTTC.

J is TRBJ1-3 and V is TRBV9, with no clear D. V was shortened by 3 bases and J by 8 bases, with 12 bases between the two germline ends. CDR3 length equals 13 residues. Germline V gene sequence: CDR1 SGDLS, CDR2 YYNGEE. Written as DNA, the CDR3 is TGTGCCAGCAGCGCCCTTGGCGGGGACACCATATATTTT. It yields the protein CASSALGGDTIYF.

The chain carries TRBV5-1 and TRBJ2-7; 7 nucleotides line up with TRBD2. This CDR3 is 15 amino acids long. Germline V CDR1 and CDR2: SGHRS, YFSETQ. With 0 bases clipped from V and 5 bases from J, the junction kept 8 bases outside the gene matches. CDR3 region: CASSLGLATNHEQYF. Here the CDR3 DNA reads TGCGCCAGCAGCTTGGGACTAGCTACCAACCACGAGCAGTACTTC.

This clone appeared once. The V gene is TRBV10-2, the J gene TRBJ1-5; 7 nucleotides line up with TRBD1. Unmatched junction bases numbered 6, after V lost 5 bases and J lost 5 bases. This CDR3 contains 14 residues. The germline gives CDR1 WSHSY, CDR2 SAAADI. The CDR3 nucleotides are TGCGCCAGCAGTCCGACAGGGATAGATCAGCCCCAGCATTTT. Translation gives CASSPTGIDQPQHF.

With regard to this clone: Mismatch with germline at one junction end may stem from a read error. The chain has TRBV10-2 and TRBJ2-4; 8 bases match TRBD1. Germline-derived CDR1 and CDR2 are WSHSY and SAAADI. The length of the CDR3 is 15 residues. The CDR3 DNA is TGCGCCAGCGGGCATGCCGGGACAGGAAAAAAGATTCAGTACTTC. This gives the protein CASGHAGTGKKIQYF.

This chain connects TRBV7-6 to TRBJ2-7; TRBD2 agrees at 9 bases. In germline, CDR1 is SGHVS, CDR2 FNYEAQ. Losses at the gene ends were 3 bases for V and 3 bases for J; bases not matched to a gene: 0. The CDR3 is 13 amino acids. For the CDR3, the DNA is TGTGCCAGCAGCTTTAGCGGGAGCTACGAGCAGTACTTC. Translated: CASSFSGSYEQYF.

The CDR3 reads CASRTDGSNTEAFF. Here the CDR3 DNA reads TGTGCCAGCAGGACAGATGGTTCGAACACTGAAGCTTTCTTT. The chain carries TRBV19 and TRBJ1-1; a possible D gene is TRBD1 (6 bases). The V and J ends lost 9 bases and 1 base respectively, with 15 bases between them. CDR1 and CDR2 from the germline V gene are LNHDA and SQIVND (reference sequence). The CDR3 is 14 residues long.

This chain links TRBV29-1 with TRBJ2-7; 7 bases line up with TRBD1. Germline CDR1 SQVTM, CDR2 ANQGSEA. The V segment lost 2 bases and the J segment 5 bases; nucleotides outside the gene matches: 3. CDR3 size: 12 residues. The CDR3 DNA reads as TGCAGCGTTGAAAAGGGGGCGGACGAGCAGTACTTC. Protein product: CSVEKGADEQYF.